Reported below is one T cell receptor beta chain. Its antigen is as yet unknown. This record comes from a study of identical twins. Study findings and constraints: Among monozygotic twins, out-of-frame TCR alpha sharing exceeded what models predicted. Fewer insertions marked abundant cord blood beta clonotypes; young adult naive trended weakly, memory not at all. Beta out-of-frame sequences displayed a weaker excess of sharing between twins.

Each CDR3 protein gets one entry after TCRdb re-called the 5' RACE reads with MiXCR. The table lists about 390,000 distinct CDR3 sequences, approximately 10% of them singletons. Germline V lookup: CDR1 SGHRS, CDR2 YFSETQ. V was shortened by 1 base and J by 1 base, with 5 bases between the two germline ends. The length of the CDR3 is 13 residues. This sequence joins TRBV5-1 and TRBJ2-5; no clear D. Sample: naive T cells sorted from blood. This TCR was sampled from a woman aged 50 to 60 in good health. The CDR3 region has the DNA TGCGCCAGCAGCTTGCTCAGCCAAGAGACCCAGTACTTC. Its translation is CASSLLSQETQYF. Based on the CDR3 plus reference TRBV5-1 and TRBJ2-5, the full variable domain is KAGVTQTPRYLIKTRGQQVTLSCSPISGHRSVSWYQQTPGQGLQFLFEYFSETQRNKGNFPGRFSGRQFSNSRSEMNVSTLELGDSALYLCASSLLSQETQYFGPGTRLLVL.